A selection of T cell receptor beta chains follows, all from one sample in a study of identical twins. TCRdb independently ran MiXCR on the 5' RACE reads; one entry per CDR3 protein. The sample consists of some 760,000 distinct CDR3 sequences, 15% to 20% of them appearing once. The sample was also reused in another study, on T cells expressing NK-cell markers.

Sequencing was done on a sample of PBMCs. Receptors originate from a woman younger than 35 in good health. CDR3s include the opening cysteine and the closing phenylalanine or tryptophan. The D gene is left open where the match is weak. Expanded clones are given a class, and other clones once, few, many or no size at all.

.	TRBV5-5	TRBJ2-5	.	TGTGCCAGCAGCCCACAGAATCAAGAGACCCAGTACTTC	CASSPQNQETQYF
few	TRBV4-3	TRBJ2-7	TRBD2	TGCGCCAGCAGCCAAGATTTTGCTAGCGGTGGAGGCGAGCAGTACTTC	CASSQDFASGGGEQYF
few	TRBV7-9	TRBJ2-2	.	TGTGCCAGCAACGATCTTGTCACCGGGGAGCTGTTTTTT	CASNDLVTGELFF
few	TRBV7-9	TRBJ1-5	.	TGTGCCAGCAGTAAATCTAGCAATCAGCCCCAGCATTTT	CASSKSSNQPQHF
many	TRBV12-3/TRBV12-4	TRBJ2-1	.	TGTGCCAGCAGTTTTCAAGAGCTATGGGGCACGGATGAGCAGTTCTTC	CASSFQELWGTDEQFF
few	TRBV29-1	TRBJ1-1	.	TGCAGCGTTGACGGTCAGGGAAAAGCTTTCTTT	CSVDGQGKAFF
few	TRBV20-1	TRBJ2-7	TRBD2	TGCAGTGCTACCCGGACTAGCGGGGACTCATCCTACGAGCAGTACTTC	CSATRTSGDSSYEQYF
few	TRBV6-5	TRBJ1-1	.	TGTGCCAGCAGTTACTCGGAGGGGCTCGTCGCGGCTTTCTTT	CASSYSEGLVAAFF
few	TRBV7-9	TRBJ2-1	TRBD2	TGTGCCAGCAGTTTCGGACTAGCGGGGGGGCACTACAATGAGCAGTTCTTC	CASSFGLAGGHYNEQFF
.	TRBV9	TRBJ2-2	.	TGTGCCAGCACCGGTTCCGGGGAGCTGTTTTTT	CASTGSGELFF
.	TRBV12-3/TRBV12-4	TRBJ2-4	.	TGTGCCAGCACCCCCCCGGAGGAAATAGCCAAAAACATTCAGTACTTC	CASTPPEEIAKNIQYF
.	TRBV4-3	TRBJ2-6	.	TGCGCCAGCAGCCAAGAGGGGTTCGTGTCTGGGGCCAACGTCCTGACTTTC	CASSQEGFVSGANVLTF
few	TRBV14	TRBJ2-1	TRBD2	TGTGCCAGCAGCCGCCCCTTCGTAGCGGGGGGGTCTAATGAGCAGTTCTTC	CASSRPFVAGGSNEQFF
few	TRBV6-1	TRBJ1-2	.	TGTGCCAGCGCCCTGTTGGTGACCCCGGACAGAACCTATGGCTACACCTTC	CASALLVTPDRTYGYTF
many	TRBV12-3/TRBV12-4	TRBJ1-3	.	TGTGCCAGCAGCTTAGGGGGAACTGGAAACACCATATATTTT	CASSLGGTGNTIYF
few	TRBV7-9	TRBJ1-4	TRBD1	TGTGCCAGCAGCTCAACGGACAGGGAGAATGAAAAACTGTTTTTT	CASSSTDRENEKLFF
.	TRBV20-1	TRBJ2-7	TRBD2	TGCAGTGCAGCTAGCGGGAACAGTTTATACGAGCAGTACTTC	CSAASGNSLYEQYF
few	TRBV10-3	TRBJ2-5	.	TGTGCCATCAGCAAACGGGACGACGAGACCCAGTACTTC	CAISKRDDETQYF
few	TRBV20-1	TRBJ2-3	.	TGCAGTGCTAGAACCCCAGTCGGAGTGAACACAGATACGCAGTATTTT	CSARTPVGVNTDTQYF
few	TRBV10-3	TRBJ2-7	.	TGTGCCATCAGTGGGGGTCCTACCTACGAGCAGTACTTC	CAISGGPTYEQYF
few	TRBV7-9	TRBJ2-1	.	TGTGCCAGCAGCCTCGATACTTATAGCGACAATGAGCAGTTCTTC	CASSLDTYSDNEQFF
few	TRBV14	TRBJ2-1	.	TGTGCCAGCAGCCAAGGGATAGTATCCTACAATGAGCAGTTCTTC	CASSQGIVSYNEQFF
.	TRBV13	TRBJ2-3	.	TGTGCCAGCACCTATTACACAGATACGCAGTATTTT	CASTYYTDTQYF